This T cell receptor (beta chain) was sequenced during a study of blood T cell repertoires in COVID-19. With 7 bases removed from V and 6 bases from J, the gap between germline ends came to 19 bases. This CDR3 is 15 amino acids long. Per the germline V gene, CDR1 is SNHLY and CDR2 is FYNNEI. The table came from immunoSEQ multiplex PCR; TCRdb's copy has only in-frame clones and leaves some out. The sample carries approximately 150,000 clones, over 85% recorded once. Sequenced material: peripheral blood. The J gene is TRBJ1-5, the V gene TRBV2; no clear D. The TCR was taken from a human donor in a cohort sampled during active COVID-19. The CDR3 nucleotides read TGTGCCAGCAACGAGAGGGCAAGTGGGGTTCAGCCCCAGCATTTT. It encodes CASNERASGVQPQHF.